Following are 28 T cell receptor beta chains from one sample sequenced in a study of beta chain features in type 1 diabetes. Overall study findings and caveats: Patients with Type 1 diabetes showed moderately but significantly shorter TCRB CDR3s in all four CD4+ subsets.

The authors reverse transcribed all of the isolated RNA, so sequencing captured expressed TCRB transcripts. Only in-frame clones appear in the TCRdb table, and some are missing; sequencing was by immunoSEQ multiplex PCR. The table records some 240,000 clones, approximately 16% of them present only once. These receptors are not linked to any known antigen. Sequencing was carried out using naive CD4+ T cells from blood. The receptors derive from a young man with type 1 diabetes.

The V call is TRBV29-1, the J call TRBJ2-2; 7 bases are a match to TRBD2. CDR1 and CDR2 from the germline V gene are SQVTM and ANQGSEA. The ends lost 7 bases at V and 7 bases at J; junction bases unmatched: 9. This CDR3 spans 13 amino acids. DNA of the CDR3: TGCAGCGGCGGACTAGAGTGGGGCGGGGAGCTGTTTTTT. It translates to CSGGLEWGGELFF.

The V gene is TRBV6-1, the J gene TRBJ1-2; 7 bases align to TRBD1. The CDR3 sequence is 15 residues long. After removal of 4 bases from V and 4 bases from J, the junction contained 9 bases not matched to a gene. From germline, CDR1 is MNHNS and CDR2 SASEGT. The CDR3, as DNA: TGTGCCAGCAGTGGGCCCGGACAGGTCGCCTATGGCTACACCTTC. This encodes CASSGPGQVAYGYTF.

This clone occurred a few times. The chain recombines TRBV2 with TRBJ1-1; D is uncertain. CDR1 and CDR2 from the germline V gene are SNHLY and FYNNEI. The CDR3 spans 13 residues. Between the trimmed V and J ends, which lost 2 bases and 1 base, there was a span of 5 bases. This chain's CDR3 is CASSETWNTEAFF. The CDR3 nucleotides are TGTGCCAGCAGTGAAACTTGGAACACTGAAGCTTTCTTT.

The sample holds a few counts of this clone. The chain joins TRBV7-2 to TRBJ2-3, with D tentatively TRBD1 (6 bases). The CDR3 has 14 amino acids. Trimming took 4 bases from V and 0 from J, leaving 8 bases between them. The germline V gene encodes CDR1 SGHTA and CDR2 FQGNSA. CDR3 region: CASSSTGSTDTQYF. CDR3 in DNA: TGTGCCAGCAGCTCCACAGGGAGCACAGATACGCAGTATTTT.

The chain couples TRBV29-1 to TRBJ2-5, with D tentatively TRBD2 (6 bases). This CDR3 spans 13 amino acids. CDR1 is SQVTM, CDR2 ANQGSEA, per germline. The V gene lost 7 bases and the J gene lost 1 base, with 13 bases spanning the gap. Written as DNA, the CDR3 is TGCAGCGCCGAAAGGGACTCCCAAGAGACCCAGTACTTC. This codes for CSAERDSQETQYF.

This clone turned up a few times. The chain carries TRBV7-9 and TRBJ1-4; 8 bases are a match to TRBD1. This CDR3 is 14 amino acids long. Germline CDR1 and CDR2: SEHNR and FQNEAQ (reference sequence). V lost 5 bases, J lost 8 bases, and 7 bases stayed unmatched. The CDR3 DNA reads TGTGCCAGCAGCCCGCGGACAGGGAGGGAAAAACTGTTTTTT. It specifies CASSPRTGREKLFF.

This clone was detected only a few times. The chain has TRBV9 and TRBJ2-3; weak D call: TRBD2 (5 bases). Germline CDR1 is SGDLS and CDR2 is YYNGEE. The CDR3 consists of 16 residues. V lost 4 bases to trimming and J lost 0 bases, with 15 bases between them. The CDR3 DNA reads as TGTGCCAGCAGCCCTCGAGCGGACTCTAGCACAGATACGCAGTATTTT. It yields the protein CASSPRADSSTDTQYF.

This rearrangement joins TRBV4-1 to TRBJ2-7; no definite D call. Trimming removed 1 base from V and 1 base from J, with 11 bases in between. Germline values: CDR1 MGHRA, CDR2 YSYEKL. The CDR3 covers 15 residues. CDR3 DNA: TGCGCCAGCAGCCAAGGAATGACATATTCCTACGAGCAGTACTTC. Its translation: CASSQGMTYSYEQYF.

The CDR3 DNA sequence: TGCGCCAGCAGCCGCGGAGCCACCACAGATACGCAGTATTTT. Translated: CASSRGATTDTQYF. This chain connects TRBV4-1 to TRBJ2-3; no clear D. The CDR3 spans 14 residues. V was pared by 4 bases and J by 2 bases, with 10 bases between. The V gene's germline CDR1 is MGHRA and CDR2 YSYEKL.

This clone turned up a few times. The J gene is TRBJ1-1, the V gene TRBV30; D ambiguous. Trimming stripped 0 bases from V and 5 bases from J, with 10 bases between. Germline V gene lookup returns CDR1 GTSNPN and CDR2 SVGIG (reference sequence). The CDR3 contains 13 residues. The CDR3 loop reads CAWSVGTQTEAFF. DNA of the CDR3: TGTGCCTGGAGTGTAGGTACGCAAACTGAAGCTTTCTTT.

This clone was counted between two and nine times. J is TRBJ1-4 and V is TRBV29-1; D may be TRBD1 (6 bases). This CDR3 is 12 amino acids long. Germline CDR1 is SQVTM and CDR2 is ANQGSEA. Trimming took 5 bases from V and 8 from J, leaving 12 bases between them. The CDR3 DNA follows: TGCAGCGTTCGTACAGGGTTGGAAAAACTGTTTTTT. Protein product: CSVRTGLEKLFF. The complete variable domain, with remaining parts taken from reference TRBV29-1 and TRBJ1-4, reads SAVISQKPSRDICQRGTSLTIQCQVDSQVTMMFWYRQQPGQSLTLIATANQGSEATYESGFVIDKFPISRPNLTFSTLTVSNMSPEDSSIYLCSVRTGLEKLFFGSGTQLSVL.

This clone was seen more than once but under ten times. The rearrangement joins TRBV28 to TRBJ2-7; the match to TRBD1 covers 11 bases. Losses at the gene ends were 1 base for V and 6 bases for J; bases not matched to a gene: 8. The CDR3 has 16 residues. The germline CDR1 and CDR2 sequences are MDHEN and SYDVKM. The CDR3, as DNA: TGTGCCAGCAGTTTATTGGGGACAGGGGGACAAGGCGAGCAGTACTTC. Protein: CASSLLGTGGQGEQYF. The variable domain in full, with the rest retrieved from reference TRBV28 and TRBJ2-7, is DVKVTQSSRYLVKRTGEKVFLECVQDMDHENMFWYRQDPGLGLRLIYFSYDVKMKEKGDIPEGYSVSREKKERFSLILESASTNQTSMYLCASSLLGTGGQGEQYFGPGTRLTVT.

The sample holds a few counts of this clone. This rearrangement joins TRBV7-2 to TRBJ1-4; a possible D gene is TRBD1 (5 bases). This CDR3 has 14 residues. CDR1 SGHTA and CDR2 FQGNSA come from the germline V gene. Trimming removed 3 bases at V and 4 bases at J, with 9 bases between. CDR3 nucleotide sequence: TGTGCCAGCAGCTTCTCAGGGCTTAATGAAAAACTGTTTTTT. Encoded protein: CASSFSGLNEKLFF.

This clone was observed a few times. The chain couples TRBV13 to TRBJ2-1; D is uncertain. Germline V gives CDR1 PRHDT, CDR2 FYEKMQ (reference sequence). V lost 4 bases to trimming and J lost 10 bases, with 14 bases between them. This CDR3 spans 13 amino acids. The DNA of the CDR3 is TGTGCCAGCAGCTCTTCCCGTCCCGAAGAGCAGTTCTTC. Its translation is CASSSSRPEEQFF.

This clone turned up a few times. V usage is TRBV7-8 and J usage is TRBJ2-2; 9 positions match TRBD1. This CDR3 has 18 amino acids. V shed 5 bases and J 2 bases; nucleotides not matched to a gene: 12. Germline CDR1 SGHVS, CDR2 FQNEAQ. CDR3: CASSPGTGMWGNTGELFF. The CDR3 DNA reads TGTGCCAGCAGCCCCGGGACAGGGATGTGGGGTAACACCGGGGAGCTGTTTTTT. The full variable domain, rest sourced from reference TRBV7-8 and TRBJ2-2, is GAGVSQSPRYKVAKRGQDVALRCDPISGHVSLFWYQQALGQGPEFLTYFQNEAQLDKSGLPSDRFFAERPEGSVSTLKIQRTQQEDSAVYLCASSPGTGMWGNTGELFFGEGSRLTVL.

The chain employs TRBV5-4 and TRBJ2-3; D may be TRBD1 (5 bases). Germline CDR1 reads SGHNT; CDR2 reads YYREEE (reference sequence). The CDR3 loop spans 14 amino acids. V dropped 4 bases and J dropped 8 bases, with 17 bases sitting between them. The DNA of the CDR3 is TGTGCCAGCAGCCTGACAGAACGTTGGGGTACGCAGTATTTT. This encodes CASSLTERWGTQYF.

CDR3 nucleotide sequence: TGTGCCAGCAGCTACCTAGCGTCCTCCTACAATGAGCAGTTCTTC. This gives the protein CASSYLASSYNEQFF. The chain employs TRBV7-2 and TRBJ2-1; a weak D match, TRBD2 (6 bases). Germline assignment: CDR1 SGHTA and CDR2 FQGNSA. V was shortened by 4 bases and J by 0 bases, with 10 bases between the two germline ends. This CDR3 comprises 15 residues.

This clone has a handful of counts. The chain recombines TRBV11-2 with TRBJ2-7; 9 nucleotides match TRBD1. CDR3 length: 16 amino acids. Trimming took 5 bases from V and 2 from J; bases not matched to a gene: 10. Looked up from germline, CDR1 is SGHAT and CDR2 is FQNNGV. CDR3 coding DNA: TGTGCCAGCAGCGCCCTACAGGGGGCAAGCACCTACGAGCAGTACTTC. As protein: CASSALQGASTYEQYF.

The CDR3 nucleotides read TGTGCCAGCAGACCCGAAGGGTCCAATCAGCCCCAGCATTTT. The encoded protein is CASRPEGSNQPQHF. The V gene is TRBV6-5, the J gene TRBJ1-5; D is unresolved. There are 14 residues in the CDR3. Trimming removed 6 bases at V and 3 bases at J, with 12 bases between. Germline V gene sequence: CDR1 MNHEY, CDR2 SVGAGI.

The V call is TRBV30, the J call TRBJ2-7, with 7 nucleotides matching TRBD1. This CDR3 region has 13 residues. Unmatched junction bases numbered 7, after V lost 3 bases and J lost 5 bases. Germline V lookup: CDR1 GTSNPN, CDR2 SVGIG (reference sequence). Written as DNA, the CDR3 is TGTGCCTGGAGCAGACAGGGTGTCGACGAGCAGTACTTC. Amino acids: CAWSRQGVDEQYF. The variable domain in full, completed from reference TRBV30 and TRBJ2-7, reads SQTIHQWPATLVQPVGSPLSLECTVEGTSNPNLYWYRQAAGRGLQLLFYSVGIGQISSEVPQNLSASRPQDRQFILSSKKLLLSDSGFYLCAWSRQGVDEQYFGPGTRLTVT.

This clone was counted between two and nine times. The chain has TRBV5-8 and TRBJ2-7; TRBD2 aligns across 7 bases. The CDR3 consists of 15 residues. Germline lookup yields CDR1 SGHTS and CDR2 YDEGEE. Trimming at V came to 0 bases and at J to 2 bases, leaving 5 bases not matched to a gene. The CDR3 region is CASSLVGLAAYEQYF. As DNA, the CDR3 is TGTGCCAGCAGCTTGGTTGGGCTAGCGGCCTACGAGCAGTACTTC.

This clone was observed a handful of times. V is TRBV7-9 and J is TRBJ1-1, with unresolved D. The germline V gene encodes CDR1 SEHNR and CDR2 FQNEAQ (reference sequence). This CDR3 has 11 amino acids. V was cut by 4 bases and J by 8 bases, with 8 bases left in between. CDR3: CASSSREEAFF. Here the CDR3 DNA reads TGTGCCAGCAGCTCCCGGGAGGAAGCTTTCTTT.

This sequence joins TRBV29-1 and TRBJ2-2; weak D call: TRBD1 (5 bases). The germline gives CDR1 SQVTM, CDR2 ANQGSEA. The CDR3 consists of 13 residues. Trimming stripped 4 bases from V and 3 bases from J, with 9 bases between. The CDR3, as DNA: TGCAGCGTTGCCAGGGCGGACACCGGGGAGCTGTTTTTT. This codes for CSVARADTGELFF.

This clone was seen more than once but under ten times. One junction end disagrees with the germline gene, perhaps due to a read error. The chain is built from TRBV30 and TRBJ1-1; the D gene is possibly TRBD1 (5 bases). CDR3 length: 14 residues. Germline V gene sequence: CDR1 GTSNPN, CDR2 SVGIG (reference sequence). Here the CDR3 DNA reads TGTGCCTGGGCAGGGTTCGGAACGAACGCTGAAGCTTTCTTT. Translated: CAWAGFGTNAEAFF. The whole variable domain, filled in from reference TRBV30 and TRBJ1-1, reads SQTIHQWPATLVQPVGSPLSLECTVEGTSNPNLYWYRQAAGRGLQLLFYSVGIGQISSEVPQNLSASRPQDRQFILSSKKLLLSDSGFYLCAWAGFGTNAEAFFGQGTRLTVV.

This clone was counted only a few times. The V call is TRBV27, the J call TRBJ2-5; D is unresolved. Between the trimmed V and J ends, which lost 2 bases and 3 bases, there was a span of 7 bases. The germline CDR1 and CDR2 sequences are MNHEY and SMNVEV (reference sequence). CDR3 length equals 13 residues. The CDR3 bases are TGTGCCAGCAGTTTAGTTGTAAAAGAGACCCAGTACTTC. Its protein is CASSLVVKETQYF.

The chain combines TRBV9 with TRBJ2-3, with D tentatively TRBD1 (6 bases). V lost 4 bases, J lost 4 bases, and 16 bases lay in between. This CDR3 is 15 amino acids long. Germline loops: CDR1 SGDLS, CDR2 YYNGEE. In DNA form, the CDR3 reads TGTGCCAGCAGCAGGACAGCCCAACTCCCAGATACGCAGTATTTT. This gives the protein CASSRTAQLPDTQYF.

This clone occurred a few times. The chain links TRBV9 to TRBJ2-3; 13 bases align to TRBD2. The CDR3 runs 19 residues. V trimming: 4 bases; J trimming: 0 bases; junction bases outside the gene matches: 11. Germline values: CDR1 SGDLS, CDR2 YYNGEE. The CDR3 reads CASSHTGLAGKISTDTQYF. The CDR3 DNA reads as TGTGCCAGCAGCCACACGGGACTAGCGGGGAAGATTAGCACAGATACGCAGTATTTT.

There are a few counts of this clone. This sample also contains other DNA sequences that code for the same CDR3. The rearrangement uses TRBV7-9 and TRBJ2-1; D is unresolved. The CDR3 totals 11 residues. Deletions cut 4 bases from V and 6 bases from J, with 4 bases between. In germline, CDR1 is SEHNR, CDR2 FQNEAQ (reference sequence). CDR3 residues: CASSSFNEQFF. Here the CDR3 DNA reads TGTGCCAGCAGCTCTTTCAATGAGCAGTTCTTC.